This TCR beta chain was observed in a study of T-cell reconstitution after alpha-beta-depleted transplantation in children. The CDR3 is made up of 13 amino acids. Trimming removed 1 base from V and 9 bases from J; junction bases left unmatched: 6. The germline CDR1 and CDR2 sequences are SQVTM and ANQGSEA. It was with unique molecular identifiers that the TCRbeta library was prepared. One entry per CDR3 protein, called by TCRdb with MiXCR from the PCR reads. The top ten hold roughly 4% of the sample, which has more than 550,000 distinct CDR3 sequences, approximately 10% seen once. The chain is built from TRBV29-1 and TRBJ2-1; 7 bases line up with TRBD2. This TCR came from a human donor who donated a stem cell graft to a child with acute myeloid leukemia. Sequencing was performed on PBMCs from the stem cell graft donor, taken from the stem cell graft. The chain's CDR3 is CSVEGEAGAEQFF. The CDR3, as DNA: TGCAGCGTTGAAGGCGAGGCGGGAGCTGAGCAGTTCTTC.